One and the same sample provided the 17 T cell receptor beta chains below, sequenced in a study of blood T cell repertoires in COVID-19 (dated by TCRdb to 2018 to 2020). The method was the immunoSEQ multiplex PCR assay. The immuneACCESS repertoire file appears here via TCRdb, limited to in-frame rearrangements. These files lack a portion of the clones; in checked studies, under half of the deficit traces to unresolved V genes, and the cause of the others is not known. For this sample there are some 130,000 clones; more than 65% appear just once. Roughly 14% of the sample comes from the top ten. The sequenced sample was peripheral blood. These receptor sequences come from a man older than 75 with acute or convalescent COVID-19.

The chain recombines TRBV27 with TRBJ1-2, with a possible D match to TRBD1 (5 bases). With 0 bases removed from V and 8 bases from J, the gap between germline ends came to 10 bases. CDR3 length: 13 amino acids. The germline gives CDR1 MNHEY, CDR2 SMNVEV (reference sequence). CDR3 sequence: CASSLSAGGGYTF. The CDR3 nucleotides read TGTGCCAGCAGTTTATCTGCGGGGGGAGGCTACACCTTC.

The rearrangement uses TRBV24-1 and TRBJ1-2; no clear D gene. Trimming cost V 5 bases and J 6 bases, with 12 bases left between them. Per germline, CDR1 KGHDR and CDR2 SFDVKD. The CDR3 has 13 residues. The CDR3 region is CATSAEDGDGYTF. The CDR3 nucleotides read TGTGCCACCAGTGCCGAGGACGGGGATGGCTACACCTTC.

In DNA form, the CDR3 reads TGCGCCAGCAGCCCAGGGACTAGCTCTGGAAACACCATATATTTT. This codes for CASSPGTSSGNTIYF. The chain combines TRBV5-1 with TRBJ1-3; a possible D gene is TRBD1 (5 bases). This CDR3 is built from 15 residues. V gave up 4 bases and J gave up 0 bases, with 11 bases separating them. CDR1 and CDR2 from the germline V gene are SGHRS and YFSETQ.

This clone was picked up one time. The J gene is TRBJ2-1, the V gene TRBV24-1, with TRBD1 matching over 10 bases. J lost 7 bases, V lost 2 bases, and 7 bases had no gene match. This CDR3 is 16 amino acids long. Germline V gene lookup returns CDR1 KGHDR and CDR2 SFDVKD. DNA of the CDR3: TGTGCCACCAGTGATTACGGACAGGGGGTGAGAAATGAGCAGTTCTTC. Translating it yields CATSDYGQGVRNEQFF.

In its sample, this clone was seen a few times. This chain connects TRBV7-2 to TRBJ2-5; D gene uncertain. The CDR3 is made up of 12 amino acids. The germline V gene has CDR1 SGHTA and CDR2 FQGNSA. Trimming took off 1 base at V and 5 bases at J, with 5 bases between the two ends. The CDR3 nucleotides read TGTGCCAGCAGCTTAGTCGGGGAGACCCAGTACTTC. Translation: CASSLVGETQYF.

The chain joins TRBV6-2 or TRBV6-3 to TRBJ2-3; D is unclear. Germline values: CDR1 MNHEY, CDR2 SVGEGT. Trimming pared 2 bases from V and 5 bases from J, leaving 14 bases between. The CDR3 contains 15 residues. CDR3 residues: CASSYPSLYGDTQYF. CDR3 nucleotide sequence: TGTGCCAGCAGTTACCCATCTTTGTACGGAGATACGCAGTATTTT.

The chain is built from TRBV12-3 or TRBV12-4 and TRBJ2-7; D is unclear. The CDR3 has 12 amino acids. V was trimmed by 6 bases and J by 3 bases, leaving 9 bases between them. CDR3 coding DNA: TGTGCCAGCAGCTCCCCAGGCTACGAGCAGTACTTC. It is translated as CASSSPGYEQYF.

This clone was recorded only once. The rearrangement uses TRBV19 and TRBJ1-1; D gene unclear. The CDR3 covers 14 residues. V lost 3 bases and J 3 bases, leaving 11 bases between the germline ends. The germline V gene has CDR1 LNHDA and CDR2 SQIVND (reference sequence). CDR3 bases: TGTGCCAGTAGTATCTCCTACGGGGACACTGAAGCTTTCTTT. Amino acids: CASSISYGDTEAFF.

The V gene is TRBV11-1, the J gene TRBJ2-7, with D perhaps matching TRBD1 (5 bases). Trimming removed 0 bases from V and 6 bases from J, with 9 bases in between. The CDR3 is 13 amino acids. Germline lookup yields CDR1 SGHAT and CDR2 FQDESV (reference sequence). CDR3 in amino acids: CASSLAQGTEQYF. The CDR3 bases are TGTGCCAGCAGCTTAGCGCAGGGTACCGAGCAGTACTTC.

The V call is TRBV6-6, the J call TRBJ1-2; TRBD1 matches 10 bases. Germline-derived CDR1 and CDR2 are MNHNY and SVGAGI (reference sequence). Trimming cost V 5 bases and J 4 bases; bases outside gene matches: 13. The CDR3 totals 17 residues. In DNA, the CDR3 is TGTGCCAGCAGTCCCAACTGGGACAGGGGCGGCGCCTATGGCTACACCTTC. The encoded protein is CASSPNWDRGGAYGYTF.

This clone was seen a handful of times. V gene TRBV5-1 combines with J gene TRBJ1-2, with TRBD1 matching 7 bases. The CDR3 contains 13 residues. Germline CDR1 SGHRS, CDR2 YFSETQ. After removal of 4 bases from V and 5 bases from J, the junction contained 5 bases not matched to a gene. CDR3 amino acids: CASSKDRDYGYTF. CDR3 bases: TGCGCCAGCAGCAAAGACAGGGATTATGGCTACACCTTC.

V gene TRBV19 combines with J gene TRBJ2-7; 7 bases map to TRBD1. This CDR3 has 15 residues. CDR1 is LNHDA, CDR2 SQIVND, per germline (reference sequence). The junction had 6 bases not matched to a gene; V was cut back by 1 base and J by 3 bases. CDR3 amino acids: CASSIGTGGFYEQYF. Written as DNA, the CDR3 is TGTGCCAGTAGTATAGGGACAGGCGGATTCTACGAGCAGTACTTC.

A single count supports this clone. The chain combines TRBV19 with TRBJ2-3; the D gene is possibly TRBD2 (5 bases). Trimming pared 5 bases from V and 4 bases from J, leaving 13 bases between. Germline V gene sequence: CDR1 LNHDA, CDR2 SQIVND (reference sequence). This CDR3 comprises 14 residues. CDR3 sequence reads: CASSRGASADTQYF. The CDR3 DNA follows: TGTGCCAGTAGTCGGGGAGCCTCCGCAGATACGCAGTATTTT. The entire variable domain, with the rest obtained from reference TRBV19 and TRBJ2-3, is as follows: DGGITQSPKYLFRKEGQNVTLSCEQNLNHDAMYWYRQDPGQGLRLIYYSQIVNDFQKGDIAEGYSVSREKKESFPLTVTSAQKNPTAFYLCASSRGASADTQYFGPGTRLTVL.

The J gene is TRBJ2-7, the V gene TRBV28, with 8 bases aligning to TRBD1. CDR1 and CDR2 from the germline V gene are MDHEN and SYDVKM. The CDR3 loop spans 15 amino acids. V was clipped by 6 bases and J by 4 bases; unmatched bases: 11. The CDR3 is CASSESGQGGYEQYF. In DNA, the CDR3 is TGTGCCAGCAGCGAATCAGGACAGGGCGGGTACGAGCAGTACTTC.

The chain employs TRBV7-9 and TRBJ1-1; D is undetermined. The V and J ends lost 8 bases and 1 base respectively, with 11 bases between them. From germline, CDR1 is SEHNR and CDR2 FQNEAQ (reference sequence). The CDR3 contains 13 residues. CDR3 loop: CASHNTGNTEAFF. The DNA for the CDR3 is TGTGCCAGCCACAACACGGGGAACACTGAAGCTTTCTTT.

V and J are TRBV9 and TRBJ1-1; D is perhaps TRBD1 (6 bases). Germline CDR1 SGDLS, CDR2 YYNGEE. The CDR3 spans 17 residues. V gave up 4 bases and J gave up 0 bases, with 19 bases separating them. In nucleotides, the CDR3 is TGTGCCAGCAGCCCTCCGGCGGGGGCAGCCATGAACACTGAAGCTTTCTTT. It specifies CASSPPAGAAMNTEAFF. The entire variable domain, with the rest obtained from reference TRBV9 and TRBJ1-1, is as follows: DSGVTQTPKHLITATGQRVTLRCSPRSGDLSVYWYQQSLDQGLQFLIQYYNGEERAKGNILERFSAQQFPDLHSELNLSSLELGDSALYFCASSPPAGAAMNTEAFFGQGTRLTVV.

The CDR3 bases are TGTGCCAGCCGGGACACCGGCGGGTCTGGAAACACCATATATTTT. Translation: CASRDTGGSGNTIYF. The chain joins TRBV30 to TRBJ1-3; tentative D call: TRBD1 (6 bases). The germline CDR1 and CDR2 sequences are GTSNPN and SVGIG (reference sequence). Between the trimmed V and J ends, which lost 8 bases and 1 base, there was a span of 18 bases. The CDR3 spans 15 residues.